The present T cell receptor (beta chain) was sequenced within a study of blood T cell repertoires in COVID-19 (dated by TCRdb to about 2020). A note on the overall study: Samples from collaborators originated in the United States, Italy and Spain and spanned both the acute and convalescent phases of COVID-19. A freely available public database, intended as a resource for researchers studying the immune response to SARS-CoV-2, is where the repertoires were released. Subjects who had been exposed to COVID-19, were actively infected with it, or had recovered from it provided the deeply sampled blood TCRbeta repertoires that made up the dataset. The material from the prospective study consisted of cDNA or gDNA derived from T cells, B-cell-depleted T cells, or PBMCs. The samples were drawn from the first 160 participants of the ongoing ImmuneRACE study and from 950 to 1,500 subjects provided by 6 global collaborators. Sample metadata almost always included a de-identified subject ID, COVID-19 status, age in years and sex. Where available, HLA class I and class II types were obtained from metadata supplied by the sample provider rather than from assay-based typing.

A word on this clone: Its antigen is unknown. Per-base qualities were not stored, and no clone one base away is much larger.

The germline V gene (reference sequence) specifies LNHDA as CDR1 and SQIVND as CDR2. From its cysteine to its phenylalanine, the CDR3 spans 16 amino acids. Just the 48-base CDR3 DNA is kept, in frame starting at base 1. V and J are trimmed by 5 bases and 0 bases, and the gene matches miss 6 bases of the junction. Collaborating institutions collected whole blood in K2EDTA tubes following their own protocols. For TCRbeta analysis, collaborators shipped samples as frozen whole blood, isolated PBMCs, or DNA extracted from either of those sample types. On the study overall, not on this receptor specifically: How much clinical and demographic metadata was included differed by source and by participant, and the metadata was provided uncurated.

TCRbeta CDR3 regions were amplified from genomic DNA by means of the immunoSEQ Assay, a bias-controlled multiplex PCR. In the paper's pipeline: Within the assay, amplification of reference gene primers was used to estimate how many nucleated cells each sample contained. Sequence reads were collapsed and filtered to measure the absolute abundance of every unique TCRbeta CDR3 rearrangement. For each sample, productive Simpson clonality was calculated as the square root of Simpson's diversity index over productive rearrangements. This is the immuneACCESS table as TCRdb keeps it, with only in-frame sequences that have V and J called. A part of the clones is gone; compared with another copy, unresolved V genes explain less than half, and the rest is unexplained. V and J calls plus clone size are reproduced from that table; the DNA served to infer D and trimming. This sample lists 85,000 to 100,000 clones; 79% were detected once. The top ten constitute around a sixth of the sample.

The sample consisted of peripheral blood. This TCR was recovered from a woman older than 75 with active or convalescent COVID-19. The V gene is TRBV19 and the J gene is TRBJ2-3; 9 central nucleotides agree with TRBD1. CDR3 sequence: CASSAGTGRSTDTQYF. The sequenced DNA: TGTGCCAGTAGTGCGGGGACAGGGAGAAGCACAGATACGCAGTATTTT.